The 23 T cell receptor beta chains below come from one sample, sequenced in a study of blood T cell repertoires in COVID-19. Profiling relied on immunoSEQ multiplex PCR, and the TCRdb table lists in-frame clones only, not all of them. This sample has around 140,000 clones, with approximately 90% found just once. Sample: peripheral blood. All receptors derive from a middle-aged man with active or convalescent COVID-19.

The chain employs TRBV5-4 and TRBJ1-6; D may be TRBD1 (5 bases). From germline, CDR1 is SGHNT and CDR2 YYREEE (reference sequence). The CDR3 is made up of 18 amino acids. V lost 4 bases to trimming and J lost 0 bases, with 17 bases between them. This chain's CDR3 is CASSVGGGAYSYNSPLHF. The CDR3 DNA is TGTGCCAGCAGCGTCGGGGGGGGTGCCTACTCCTATAATTCACCCCTCCACTTT. Full variable domain (remainder filled in from reference TRBV5-4 and TRBJ1-6): ETGVTQSPTHLIKTRGQQVTLRCSSQSGHNTVSWYQQALGQGPQFIFQYYREEENGRGNFPPRFSGLQFPNYSSELNVNALELDDSALYLCASSVGGGAYSYNSPLHFGNGTRLTVT.

V gene TRBV20-1 combines with J gene TRBJ2-5, with a tentative D call TRBD2 (6 bases). V was cut by 3 bases and J by 7 bases, with 12 bases left in between. The CDR3 runs to 12 residues. Germline CDR1 reads DFQATT; CDR2 reads SNEGSKA (reference sequence). The CDR3 protein is CSASWREGTQYF. The CDR3, as DNA: TGCAGTGCTAGTTGGCGGGAAGGGACCCAGTACTTC.

Only one count was recorded for this clone. The chain couples TRBV3-1 (or the pseudogene TRBV3-2) to TRBJ2-2; 14 nucleotides agree with TRBD2. V lost 4 bases and J lost 4; bases outside the gene matches: 2. This CDR3 contains 16 residues. Germline V CDR1 and CDR2: LGHDT, YNNKEL (reference sequence). The CDR3 coding sequence is TGTGCCAGCAGCCGGACTAGCGGGAGGTCCACCGGGGAGCTGTTTTTT. Translation gives CASSRTSGRSTGELFF.

The chain recombines TRBV5-5 with TRBJ1-2; 9 bases are a match to TRBD1. The J segment lost 7 bases and the V segment lost 4 bases, leaving 5 bases of the junction unmatched. Germline values: CDR1 SGHKS, CDR2 YYEKEE (reference sequence). The CDR3 is made up of 13 amino acids. CDR3 DNA sequence: TGTGCCAGCAGCCGGGACAGGGCGGGTGGCTACACCTTC. Protein sequence: CASSRDRAGGYTF.

The chain has TRBV12-5 and TRBJ1-1; the D gene is possibly TRBD1 (5 bases). V was trimmed by 6 bases and J by 4 bases, leaving 9 bases between them. This CDR3 region has 12 residues. The germline gives CDR1 LGHNT, CDR2 FRNRAP. The CDR3 sequence is CASGSGFTEAFF. In nucleotides, the CDR3 is TGTGCTAGTGGCTCAGGGTTCACTGAAGCTTTCTTT. Together with reference TRBV12-5 and TRBJ1-1, the CDR3 gives the full variable domain: DARVTQTPRHKVTEMGQEVTMRCQPILGHNTVFWYRQTMMQGLELLAYFRNRAPLDDSGMPKDRFSAEMPDATLATLKIQPSEPRDSAVYFCASGSGFTEAFFGQGTRLTVV.

The CDR3 reads CASSEFVGGPKDTQYF. CDR3 nucleotides: TGTGCCAGCAGTGAATTCGTGGGAGGGCCAAAAGATACGCAGTATTTT. V usage is TRBV25-1 and J usage is TRBJ2-3; TRBD2 aligns across 7 bases. The CDR3 runs to 16 residues. Germline V gives CDR1 MGHDK, CDR2 SYGVNS. The V segment lost 1 base and the J segment 5 bases; nucleotides outside the gene matches: 9.

The V gene is TRBV6-5, the J gene TRBJ1-5; TRBD1 aligns across 7 bases. Germline values: CDR1 MNHEY, CDR2 SVGAGI. CDR3 size: 13 residues. J lost 3 bases, V lost 10 bases, and 6 bases had no gene match. CDR3 coding DNA: TGTGCCACCGGGACAGTGTCCAATCAGCCCCAGCATTTT. Translated: CATGTVSNQPQHF.

The chain has TRBV29-1 and TRBJ1-1; D is ambiguous. The length of the CDR3 is 14 residues. V lost 0 bases and J lost 5, with 13 bases in between. The germline CDR1 and CDR2 sequences are SQVTM and ANQGSEA. CDR3: CSVEDLRRGTEAFF. The CDR3 nucleotides are TGCAGCGTTGAAGATCTTAGACGGGGTACTGAAGCTTTCTTT.

This sequence joins TRBV7-9 and TRBJ2-3; 10 bases fit TRBD1. Germline V CDR1 and CDR2: SEHNR, FQNEAQ (reference sequence). The CDR3 extends over 13 amino acids. The V and J ends lost 11 bases and 6 bases, in that order; junction bases with no gene match: 8. The CDR3 spells CAYDRGQADTQYF. As DNA, the CDR3 is TGTGCCTACGACAGGGGGCAGGCCGATACGCAGTATTTT.

This chain links TRBV6-5 with TRBJ1-1, with D maybe TRBD1 (6 bases). V was cut by 0 bases and J by 6 bases, with 14 bases left in between. CDR1 and CDR2 (germline): MNHEY, SVGAGI. The CDR3 totals 15 residues. The CDR3 loop is CASSYSLRGRAEAFF. Here the CDR3 DNA reads TGTGCCAGCAGTTACTCTCTCAGGGGAAGGGCTGAAGCTTTCTTT.

The gene calls are TRBV2 and TRBJ2-3, with D tentatively TRBD1 (6 bases). Per germline, CDR1 SNHLY and CDR2 FYNNEI. This CDR3 is 14 amino acids long. V was shortened by 7 bases and J by 5 bases, with 16 bases between the two germline ends. The CDR3 DNA reads TGTGCCAGCATTCAAAACACAGGGAAAGATACGCAGTATTTT. This translates into CASIQNTGKDTQYF.

In its sample, this clone was seen a few times. V usage is TRBV25-1 and J usage is TRBJ1-6; 9 positions match TRBD1. Germline V gene data show CDR1 as MGHDK and CDR2 as SYGVNS. Trimming took 8 bases from V and 9 from J; bases not matched to a gene: 11. CDR3 length equals 15 residues. In nucleotides, the CDR3 is TGTGCCAGCCGGGCAGGGACAGGGAATCGTTCACCCCTCCACTTT. Translation: CASRAGTGNRSPLHF.

J is TRBJ1-3 and V is TRBV27; 8 nucleotides line up with TRBD1. This CDR3 is built from 15 residues. Germline CDR1 and CDR2: MNHEY and SMNVEV (reference sequence). J gave up 1 base and V 4 bases, and 3 bases lay outside the gene matches. The DNA for the CDR3 is TGTGCCAGCAGTTACAGGGGGGGTTCTGGAAACACCATATATTTT. This translates into CASSYRGGSGNTIYF.

This clone has only a few counts. V usage is TRBV29-1 and J usage is TRBJ2-7, with TRBD1 matching over 8 bases. The CDR3 extends over 16 amino acids. J gave up 7 bases and V 4 bases, and 18 bases lay outside the gene matches. Germline values: CDR1 SQVTM, CDR2 ANQGSEA. The CDR3 coding sequence is TGCAGCGTTGTCGGGCCCCTGGGACAGGCTTCAAGGGAGCAGTACTTC. This gives the protein CSVVGPLGQASREQYF.

The rearrangement links TRBV19 to TRBJ1-1; D uncertain. The CDR3 is made up of 15 amino acids. Deletions cut 3 bases from V and 5 bases from J, with 16 bases between. The germline V gene has CDR1 LNHDA and CDR2 SQIVND (reference sequence). For the CDR3, the DNA is TGTGCCAGTAGTATGGCGGTCCTAAGTCGGACTGAAGCTTTCTTT. Its translation is CASSMAVLSRTEAFF.

For the CDR3, the DNA is TGTGCCAGCAGCTTGTTTGGGACAGGGGTTTTGTCCCTCCACTTT. It translates to CASSLFGTGVLSLHF. This rearrangement joins TRBV5-4 to TRBJ1-6; 10 bases match TRBD1. In germline, CDR1 is SGHNT, CDR2 YYREEE (reference sequence). The junction had 9 bases not matched to a gene; V was cut back by 1 base and J by 14 bases. The CDR3 sequence is 15 residues long.

CDR3 nucleotides: TGCGCCAGCAGCCCTCGAGGGGGAAACGCAAACACCATATATTTT. Amino acids: CASSPRGGNANTIYF. This sequence joins TRBV5-1 and TRBJ1-3; tentatively, D is TRBD1 (6 bases). Trimming removed 4 bases from V and 6 bases from J, with 17 bases in between. This CDR3 has 15 amino acids. Germline V gene lookup returns CDR1 SGHRS and CDR2 YFSETQ.

V is TRBV30 and J is TRBJ1-5; 7 nucleotides agree with TRBD1. Germline loops: CDR1 GTSNPN, CDR2 SVGIG (reference sequence). The junction had 4 bases not matched to a gene; V was cut back by 2 bases and J by 3 bases. The CDR3 runs 14 residues. The CDR3 nucleotides read TGTGCCTGGAGTTCTGACAGGGTCAATCAGCCCCAGCATTTT. Protein sequence: CAWSSDRVNQPQHF.

V and J are TRBV5-6 and TRBJ1-5; perhaps TRBD1 as D (6 bases). The CDR3 runs 17 residues. Germline loops: CDR1 SGHDT, CDR2 YYEEEE. V was cut by 4 bases and J by 0 bases, with 17 bases left in between. The CDR3 nucleotides read TGTGCCAGCAGCCGGGCGACAGGCAGCCTTAGCAATCAGCCCCAGCATTTT. This gives the protein CASSRATGSLSNQPQHF. The entire variable domain, with the rest obtained from reference TRBV5-6 and TRBJ1-5, is as follows: DAGVTQSPTHLIKTRGQQVTLRCSPKSGHDTVSWYQQALGQGPQFIFQYYEEEERQRGNFPDRFSGHQFPNYSSELNVNALLLGDSALYLCASSRATGSLSNQPQHFGDGTRLSIL.

This rearrangement joins TRBV19 to TRBJ2-5; 7 bases are a match to TRBD2. Germline lookup yields CDR1 LNHDA and CDR2 SQIVND (reference sequence). The CDR3 runs to 14 residues. The V gene end was trimmed by 4 bases and the J gene end by 3 bases; junction bases not matched to a gene: 5. The CDR3 bases are TGTGCCAGTAGTAATGGCGGGAGTGAAGAGACCCAGTACTTC. The encoded protein is CASSNGGSEETQYF. Together with reference TRBV19 and TRBJ2-5, the CDR3 gives the full variable domain: DGGITQSPKYLFRKEGQNVTLSCEQNLNHDAMYWYRQDPGQGLRLIYYSQIVNDFQKGDIAEGYSVSREKKESFPLTVTSAQKNPTAFYLCASSNGGSEETQYFGPGTRLLVL.

The chain is built from TRBV7-2 and TRBJ2-7; 8 nucleotides align to TRBD1. J gave up 1 base and V 5 bases, and 7 bases lay outside the gene matches. The CDR3 length is 15 residues. The germline CDR1 and CDR2 sequences are SGHTA and FQGNSA. The CDR3 bases are TGTGCCAGCAGCATACCCGGGACAGGTTCCTACGAGCAGTACTTC. Translated, it gives CASSIPGTGSYEQYF.

This chain connects TRBV20-1 to TRBJ1-4; no definite D call. In germline, CDR1 is DFQATT, CDR2 SNEGSKA (reference sequence). The CDR3 consists of 14 residues. Trimming took 3 bases from V and 7 from J, leaving 15 bases between them. CDR3 sequence reads: CSASMELAGEKLFF. DNA of the CDR3: TGCAGTGCTAGTATGGAACTAGCAGGTGAAAAACTGTTTTTT.

The V and J genes are TRBV30 and TRBJ2-4; 7 positions agree with TRBD2. V lost 4 bases to trimming and J lost 7 bases; unmatched junction nucleotides: 4. CDR1 is GTSNPN, CDR2 SVGIG, per germline (reference sequence). The CDR3 consists of 12 residues. The chain's CDR3 is CAWTGGSNIQYF. For the CDR3, the DNA is TGTGCCTGGACGGGCGGGAGTAACATTCAGTACTTC.